This passage covers 22 T cell receptor beta chains from one sample sequenced in a study of T cells in Graves' hyperthyroidism and ophthalmopathy. It was RNA transcripts that yielded the amplified TCR beta CDR3 regions. First-round RT-PCR of the TCR CDR3 relied on the HTBI primer set. MiXCR, applied by TCRdb to the multiplex PCR reads, yields one record per CDR3 protein. This table holds a few hundred thousand distinct CDR3 sequences, approximately 12% found once. The sequenced sample consisted of blood. These receptors were taken from a man younger than 45 with Graves' hyperthyroidism that later progressed to Graves' ophthalmopathy.

This clonotype was counted many times. The chain combines TRBV7-2 with TRBJ1-2; TRBD1 might be the D (5 bases). Trimming left V 1 base short and J 8 bases short, with 17 bases between. This CDR3 has 15 amino acids. Germline V gene lookup returns CDR1 SGHTA and CDR2 FQGNSA. As DNA, the CDR3 is TGTGCCAGCAGCTTAGGCGCGGGGACGGGCGGAGGCTACACCTTC. This sequence encodes CASSLGAGTGGGYTF.

In this sample, this clonotype turned up many times. The chain uses TRBV2 and TRBJ1-4, with TRBD1 identical over 7 bases. The germline V gene encodes CDR1 SNHLY and CDR2 FYNNEI. The CDR3 runs 14 residues. V lost 6 bases and J lost 8; bases outside the gene matches: 9. CDR3 nucleotide sequence: TGTGCCAGCAGGAGAGACAGGGCGAGCGAAAAACTGTTTTTT. Its translation: CASRRDRASEKLFF.

In the case of this clonotype: It may be a read error: a sequence one base away is much more abundant. This rearrangement joins TRBV5-1 to TRBJ1-1; D gene ambiguous. V dropped 2 bases and J dropped 6 bases, with 11 bases sitting between them. Germline V gene sequence: CDR1 SGHRS, CDR2 YFSETQ. The CDR3 has 13 amino acids. CDR3 protein: CASSFSELAEAFF. The CDR3 nucleotides are TGCGCCAGCAGCTTTTCCGAGCTCGCTGAAGCTTTCTTT.

This clonotype was recorded at least ten times. V gene TRBV5-5 combines with J gene TRBJ1-1; D call uncertain. The CDR3 spans 14 residues. V was cut by 2 bases and J by 5 bases, with 13 bases left in between. The germline gives CDR1 SGHKS, CDR2 YYEKEE (reference sequence). The CDR3 here is CASSLSEGRTEAFF. CDR3 in DNA: TGTGCCAGCAGCTTATCAGAGGGCAGGACTGAAGCTTTCTTT.

This clonotype was observed a few times. The chain links TRBV11-2 to TRBJ2-5, with 16 positions matching TRBD2. Germline V gives CDR1 SGHAT, CDR2 FQNNGV. There are 18 residues in the CDR3. V lost 5 bases to trimming and J lost 4 bases; unmatched junction nucleotides: 10. The CDR3 sequence: CASSPKPGLAGGRETQYF. For the CDR3, the DNA is TGTGCCAGCAGCCCTAAACCGGGACTAGCGGGGGGGCGAGAGACCCAGTACTTC.

The chain links TRBV3-1 to TRBJ1-1; 9 bases map to TRBD1. V lost 4 bases and J lost 7; bases outside the gene matches: 4. The CDR3 sequence is 13 residues long. Per germline, CDR1 LGHDT and CDR2 YNNKEL (reference sequence). CDR3 loop: CASSPQGALEAFF. The CDR3 nucleotides are TGTGCCAGCAGCCCACAGGGGGCACTTGAAGCTTTCTTT.

There are many counts of this clonotype. The CDR3 DNA reads TGTGCCAGCAGTTTAGGCGTAAACGCTGAAGCTTTCTTT. Amino acids: CASSLGVNAEAFF. V and J are TRBV12-3 or TRBV12-4 and TRBJ1-1; D remains ambiguous. The CDR3 runs 13 residues. Trimming stripped 1 base from V and 6 bases from J, with 9 bases between.

This clonotype was picked up many times. The gene calls are TRBV11-2 and TRBJ1-5, with unresolved D. CDR3 length equals 14 residues. The germline gives CDR1 SGHAT, CDR2 FQNNGV. Trimming stripped 6 bases from V and 5 bases from J, with 14 bases between. The CDR3 reads CASSRAGGHQPQHF. The CDR3 coding sequence is TGTGCCAGCAGTCGGGCAGGAGGACATCAGCCCCAGCATTTT.

This clonotype was observed a few times. The rearrangement uses TRBV28 and TRBJ2-5; D gene unclear. V lost 4 bases and J lost 6, with 6 bases in between. The CDR3 is 11 residues long. Germline CDR1 is MDHEN and CDR2 is SYDVKM. This chain's CDR3 is CASSWTQTQYF. The CDR3 DNA reads as TGTGCCAGCAGTTGGACCCAGACCCAGTACTTC.

This clonotype was seen repeatedly, ten times or more. The V gene is TRBV30, the J gene TRBJ2-7; D is ambiguous. Trimming removed 3 bases at V and 7 bases at J, with 10 bases between. This CDR3 is 11 amino acids long. The germline CDR1 and CDR2 sequences are GTSNPN and SVGIG (reference sequence). The CDR3 DNA follows: TGTGCCTGGAGCCCCCTGCGGGAGCAGTACTTC. It yields the protein CAWSPLREQYF.

Many counts were recorded for this clonotype. This chain connects TRBV18 to TRBJ2-1; 9 bases line up with TRBD1. Per germline, CDR1 KGHSH and CDR2 LQKENI. CDR3 length equals 15 residues. Trimming took 8 bases from V and 4 from J; bases not matched to a gene: 9. In DNA form, the CDR3 reads TGTGCCAGCAGCCCGGGACAGGGAAGGTACAATGAGCAGTTCTTC. This codes for CASSPGQGRYNEQFF.

This clonotype was detected only a few times. V gene TRBV27 combines with J gene TRBJ1-5; D remains ambiguous. The germline V and J ends were trimmed by 5 bases and 6 bases, with 17 bases remaining between them. The CDR3 consists of 15 residues. Germline CDR1 reads MNHEY; CDR2 reads SMNVEV (reference sequence). CDR3 region: CASSRDPGYGQPQHF. CDR3 nucleotide sequence: TGTGCCAGCAGTCGGGATCCTGGGTATGGTCAGCCCCAGCATTTT.

This clonotype was counted at least ten times. This sequence joins TRBV20-1 and TRBJ1-4, with a tentative D call TRBD1 (6 bases). Per germline, CDR1 DFQATT and CDR2 SNEGSKA (reference sequence). This CDR3 has 13 amino acids. Deletions cut 4 bases from V and 8 bases from J, with 14 bases between. The CDR3 here is CSAKDRGKEKLFF. The CDR3 DNA reads as TGCAGTGCTAAGGATAGGGGGAAGGAAAAACTGTTTTTT.

This clonotype was counted ten times or more. This chain links TRBV6-1 with TRBJ2-7; tentatively, D is TRBD1 (6 bases). This CDR3 has 13 residues. Germline V CDR1 and CDR2: MNHNS, SASEGT. V was clipped by 5 bases and J by 3 bases, with 11 bases between them. The CDR3 sequence: CASSQGHYYEQYF. The CDR3, as DNA: TGTGCCAGCAGTCAGGGACACTACTACGAGCAGTACTTC.

In this sample, this clonotype turned up many times. The CDR3 nucleotides are TGTGCCAGCAGCGACAGGGGGCCCGACAATCAGCCCCAGCATTTT. It codes for CASSDRGPDNQPQHF. The chain recombines TRBV3-1 with TRBJ1-5, with 10 bases lining up with TRBD1. V lost 5 bases to trimming and J lost 3 bases; unmatched junction nucleotides: 4. The CDR3 length is 15 residues. CDR1 is LGHDT and CDR2 is YNNKEL in the germline V gene (reference sequence).

The table lists this clonotype with many counts. This chain connects TRBV28 to TRBJ1-6; D might be TRBD1 (6 bases). This CDR3 has 16 residues. Between the trimmed V and J ends, which lost 5 bases and 8 bases, there was a span of 19 bases. Germline V CDR1 and CDR2: MDHEN, SYDVKM. The chain's CDR3 is CASSPLLGRGYSPLHF. For the CDR3, the DNA is TGTGCCAGCAGTCCCCTTTTAGGCAGGGGTTATTCACCCCTCCACTTT.

The J gene is TRBJ2-3, the V gene TRBV9; the D is unclear. Trimming stripped 0 bases from V and 3 bases from J, with 8 bases between. Germline V CDR1 and CDR2: SGDLS, YYNGEE. This CDR3 is 14 amino acids long. The CDR3: CASSVAVITDTQYF. The CDR3 region has the DNA TGTGCCAGCAGCGTAGCGGTGATTACAGATACGCAGTATTTT.

The rearrangement links TRBV7-6 to TRBJ2-3, with TRBD2 identical over 13 bases. Unmatched junction bases numbered 10, after V lost 5 bases and J lost 5 bases. Per germline, CDR1 SGHVS and CDR2 FNYEAQ. CDR3 length: 17 amino acids. The DNA for the CDR3 is TGTGCCAGCAGCCAGGAAACTAGCGGGGGGGCGATAGATACGCAGTATTTT. It yields the protein CASSQETSGGAIDTQYF.

This clonotype was observed at least ten times. The genes are TRBV28 and TRBJ2-2; perhaps TRBD1 as D (6 bases). Trimming took off 4 bases at V and 1 base at J, with 7 bases between the two ends. This CDR3 comprises 14 residues. The germline CDR1 and CDR2 sequences are MDHEN and SYDVKM. The CDR3 bases are TGTGCCAGCAGTTGGGGACAGAACACCGGGGAGCTGTTTTTT. Amino acids: CASSWGQNTGELFF.

This clonotype was recorded a few times. The chain uses TRBV4-1 and TRBJ1-5; the D gene is possibly TRBD1 (5 bases). The CDR3 length is 16 residues. Looked up from germline, CDR1 is MGHRA and CDR2 is YSYEKL. Deletions cut 0 bases from V and 1 base from J, with 10 bases between. The CDR3, as DNA: TGCGCCAGCAGCCAAGATGGGGGAAGAAGCAATCAGCCCCAGCATTTT. Protein: CASSQDGGRSNQPQHF.

The rearrangement joins TRBV5-1 to TRBJ2-3; 8 bases fit TRBD1. Germline V gene data show CDR1 as SGHRS and CDR2 as YFSETQ. The junction had 10 bases not matched to a gene; V was cut back by 3 bases and J by 4 bases. The CDR3 covers 16 residues. DNA of the CDR3: TGCGCCAGCAGCTCGGGATCAGGGGGCTTCCCAGATACGCAGTATTTT. Translated: CASSSGSGGFPDTQYF.

This clonotype was recorded many times. This sequence joins TRBV7-8 and TRBJ2-1, with D maybe TRBD1 (5 bases). Trimming took off 2 bases at V and 6 bases at J, with 23 bases between the two ends. There are 18 residues in the CDR3. Germline assignment: CDR1 SGHVS and CDR2 FQNEAQ. CDR3 coding DNA: TGTGCCAGCAGCTTAAGGGCGACAGATTTATTAGGCCCCAATGAGCAGTTCTTC. Its translation is CASSLRATDLLGPNEQFF.